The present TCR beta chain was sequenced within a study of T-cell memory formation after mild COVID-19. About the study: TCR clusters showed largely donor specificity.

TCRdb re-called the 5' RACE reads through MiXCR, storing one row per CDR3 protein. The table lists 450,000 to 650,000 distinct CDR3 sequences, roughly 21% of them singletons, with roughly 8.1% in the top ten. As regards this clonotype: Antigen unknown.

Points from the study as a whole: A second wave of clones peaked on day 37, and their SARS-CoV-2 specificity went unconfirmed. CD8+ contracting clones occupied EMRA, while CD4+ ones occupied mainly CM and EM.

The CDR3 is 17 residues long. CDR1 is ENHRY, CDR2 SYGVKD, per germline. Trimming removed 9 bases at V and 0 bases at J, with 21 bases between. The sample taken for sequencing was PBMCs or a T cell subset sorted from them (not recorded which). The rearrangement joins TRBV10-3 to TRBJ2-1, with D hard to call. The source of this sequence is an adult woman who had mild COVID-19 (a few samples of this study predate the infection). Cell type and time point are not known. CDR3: CAMASLFILSSYNEQFF. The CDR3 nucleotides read TGTGCCATGGCCTCTTTATTCATCCTGAGCTCCTACAATGAGCAGTTCTTC.